One and the same sample provided the 27 T cell receptor beta chains below, sequenced in a study of T-cell memory formation after mild COVID-19 (dated by TCRdb to the early 2020s). Library preparation used 5' RACE. The listed sequencing device is Illumina NovaSeq 6000. Through fastp at Q25 and MiXCR, TCRdb rebuilt clones from the public reads, retaining in-frame beta chains. One record per CDR3 amino acid sequence lists the most common genes and DNA. The sample profile shows about 410,000 distinct CDR3 sequences; about a quarter of them were found once. About 12% of the sample is held by the ten biggest clonotypes. Sequenced material: PBMCs or a T cell subset sorted from them (not recorded which). These receptors were collected from an adult woman who had mild COVID-19 (a few samples of this study predate the infection). The sample titles of this study are shuffled in the database, so cell type and time point are left out; the donor was told from shared clones.

This clonotype was seen only a few times. V usage is TRBV27 and J usage is TRBJ2-7; 8 bases match TRBD1. V lost 3 bases to trimming and J lost 4 bases; unmatched junction nucleotides: 8. The CDR3 consists of 15 residues. Germline V gene data show CDR1 as MNHEY and CDR2 as SMNVEV (reference sequence). Here the CDR3 reads CASSFGPGGAYEQYF. The DNA for the CDR3 is TGTGCCAGCAGTTTCGGCCCAGGGGGCGCGTACGAGCAGTACTTC.

This clonotype was recorded a few times. The gene calls are TRBV30 and TRBJ2-2; weak D call: TRBD2 (5 bases). V gave up 4 bases and J gave up 1 base, with 19 bases separating them. The CDR3 extends over 17 amino acids. Germline CDR1 GTSNPN, CDR2 SVGIG (reference sequence). In nucleotides, the CDR3 is TGTGCCTGGAAATTAGCCTCGTACGGGAAGAACACCGGGGAGCTGTTTTTT. Protein: CAWKLASYGKNTGELFF.

This clonotype was seen a handful of times. The V and J genes are TRBV24-1 and TRBJ1-2, with 7 positions matching TRBD1. Germline V gene data show CDR1 as KGHDR and CDR2 as SFDVKD. This CDR3 is built from 14 residues. The ends lost 2 bases at V and 4 bases at J; junction bases unmatched: 3. CDR3 amino acids: CATSDWDSTYGYTF. The CDR3 DNA reads as TGTGCCACCAGTGATTGGGACAGCACCTATGGCTACACCTTC.

In its sample, this clonotype was seen a few times. CDR3 residues: CASSQAGSGPQHF. The CDR3, as DNA: TGCGCCAGCAGCCAGGCAGGTTCAGGGCCCCAGCATTTT. This chain uses TRBV4-1 with TRBJ1-5; no firm D call. V was shortened by 3 bases and J by 9 bases, with 12 bases between the two germline ends. The germline gives CDR1 MGHRA, CDR2 YSYEKL. The CDR3 is 13 amino acids.

This clonotype was seen a few times. The CDR3 DNA sequence: TGTGCCAGCAGCTCCCCCCCGAGGGACGAGCAGTACTTC. Its protein is CASSSPPRDEQYF. V and J are TRBV3-1 and TRBJ2-7; possible D gene TRBD2, 5 bases. With 5 bases removed from V and 5 bases from J, the gap between germline ends came to 13 bases. From germline, CDR1 is LGHDT and CDR2 YNNKEL (reference sequence). The CDR3 is 13 amino acids.

The chain recombines TRBV7-2 with TRBJ2-5; 8 bases agree with TRBD2. Germline V lookup: CDR1 SGHTA, CDR2 FQGNSA. CDR3 length: 16 residues. V dropped 5 bases and J dropped 5; count of bases not matched to a gene: 13. The CDR3 sequence: CASSLRVTGGRETQYF. DNA for the CDR3: TGTGCCAGCAGCCTAAGGGTAACGGGAGGGCGGGAGACCCAGTACTTC.

This clonotype was seen ten or more times. The chain carries TRBV10-3 and TRBJ2-3; D gene uncertain. This CDR3 has 14 residues. Trimming pared 2 bases from V and 0 bases from J, leaving 6 bases between. Germline V lookup: CDR1 ENHRY, CDR2 SYGVKD. The CDR3 spells CAISEPASTDTQYF. DNA of the CDR3: TGTGCCATCAGTGAGCCAGCTAGCACAGATACGCAGTATTTT.

The table lists this clonotype with many counts. The V call is TRBV5-1, the J call TRBJ2-3, with D perhaps TRBD1 (6 bases). V lost 2 bases and J lost 4, with 14 bases in between. CDR1 SGHRS and CDR2 YFSETQ come from the germline V gene. The CDR3 consists of 15 residues. The CDR3 loop reads CASSLTRAGADTQYF. CDR3 coding DNA: TGCGCCAGCAGCTTAACCCGCGCAGGGGCAGATACGCAGTATTTT.

The V and J genes are TRBV20-1 and TRBJ2-7, with TRBD2 matching over 7 bases. Looked up from germline, CDR1 is DFQATT and CDR2 is SNEGSKA (reference sequence). The CDR3 runs to 16 residues. V lost 2 bases to trimming and J lost 1 base; unmatched junction nucleotides: 11. CDR3 residues: CSARPGGRALSYEQYF. The CDR3 DNA sequence: TGCAGTGCTAGACCCGGGGGGAGGGCCCTTTCCTACGAGCAGTACTTC.

V and J are TRBV4-3 and TRBJ2-5; TRBD1 agrees at 11 bases. The CDR3 is 15 residues long. CDR1 is LGHNA and CDR2 is YSLEER in the germline V gene. With 1 base clipped from V and 4 bases from J, the junction kept 2 bases outside the gene matches. In DNA, the CDR3 is TGCGCCAGCAGCCAAGCGGACAGGGGGCGAGAGACCCAGTACTTC. Amino acids: CASSQADRGRETQYF.

The gene calls are TRBV12-3 or TRBV12-4 and TRBJ1-1, with 7 bases identical to TRBD1. This CDR3 contains 15 residues. The ends lost 9 bases at V and 0 bases at J; junction bases unmatched: 10. The CDR3 protein is CASNPGQRMNTEAFF. The CDR3 DNA sequence: TGTGCCAGTAATCCGGGACAGCGAATGAACACTGAAGCTTTCTTT.

The chain is built from TRBV6-6 and TRBJ2-3; D perhaps matches TRBD1 (6 bases). V was pared by 4 bases and J by 1 base, with 21 bases between. Germline V gene lookup returns CDR1 MNHNY and CDR2 SVGAGI (reference sequence). This CDR3 spans 18 amino acids. The CDR3 loop is CASSSPVDTGIGTDTQYF. The CDR3 region has the DNA TGTGCCAGCAGTTCCCCGGTTGATACAGGGATTGGCACAGATACGCAGTATTTT.

The gene calls are TRBV5-6 and TRBJ1-1, with a tentative D call TRBD1 (6 bases). CDR1 is SGHDT and CDR2 is YYEEEE in the germline V gene. The CDR3 extends over 13 amino acids. V shed 1 base and J shed 4 bases, with 8 bases lying between them. The chain's CDR3 is CASSLRGTTEAFF. The CDR3 bases are TGTGCCAGCAGCTTGAGGGGGACCACTGAAGCTTTCTTT.

In this sample, this clonotype turned up a few times. The chain recombines TRBV24-1 with TRBJ2-3; 15 bases agree with TRBD2. V lost 4 bases, J lost 0 bases, and 4 bases stayed unmatched. The CDR3 extends over 18 amino acids. The germline V gene has CDR1 KGHDR and CDR2 SFDVKD. The CDR3 reads CATSDPGTSGGSTDTQYF. Written as DNA, the CDR3 is TGTGCCACCAGTGACCCCGGGACTAGCGGGGGGAGCACAGATACGCAGTATTTT.

This clonotype has more than one count but fewer than ten. The genes are TRBV20-1 and TRBJ1-2; D is uncertain. The CDR3 extends over 12 amino acids. Germline values: CDR1 DFQATT, CDR2 SNEGSKA (reference sequence). The CDR3 loop is CSYFRTNYGYTF. For the CDR3, the DNA is TGCAGCTACTTCAGGACTAACTATGGCTACACCTTC.

The rearrangement joins TRBV6-2 or TRBV6-3 to TRBJ2-4; the D is unclear. The germline V gene has CDR1 MNHEY and CDR2 SVGEGT. V gave up 4 bases and J gave up 1 base, with 11 bases separating them. The CDR3 spans 15 residues. CDR3 loop: CASSSVGLAKNIQYF. As DNA, the CDR3 is TGTGCCAGCAGTTCCGTGGGGTTGGCCAAAAACATTCAGTACTTC.

DNA of the CDR3: TGTGCCAGCAGTCAAGCCTTGGGAGATTACAATGAGCAGTTCTTC. It yields the protein CASSQALGDYNEQFF. The chain joins TRBV6-2 or TRBV6-3 to TRBJ2-1, with TRBD2 as a possible D gene (5 bases). The germline V gene has CDR1 MNHEY and CDR2 SVGEGT. Trimming pared 5 bases from V and 4 bases from J, leaving 15 bases between. This CDR3 spans 15 amino acids.

This clonotype was counted between two and nine times. The V and J genes are TRBV27 and TRBJ2-5, with 8 bases lining up with TRBD1. The germline CDR1 and CDR2 sequences are MNHEY and SMNVEV (reference sequence). J gave up 4 bases and V 3 bases, and 4 bases lay outside the gene matches. CDR3 size: 14 residues. CDR3 sequence: CASSFQGARETQYF. The CDR3 region has the DNA TGTGCCAGCAGTTTTCAGGGGGCTAGAGAGACCCAGTACTTC.

This sequence joins TRBV6-5 and TRBJ1-2; the D gene is possibly TRBD1 (5 bases). V was clipped by 6 bases and J by 6 bases, with 17 bases between them. The CDR3 totals 14 residues. Germline V gene sequence: CDR1 MNHEY, CDR2 SVGAGI. CDR3 sequence: CASSPRGGGDGYTF. CDR3 sequence (DNA): TGTGCCAGCAGCCCCCGCGGGGGTGGAGATGGCTACACCTTC.

The rearrangement uses TRBV5-1 and TRBJ2-7; possible D gene TRBD2, 6 bases. This CDR3 region has 14 residues. Germline V gives CDR1 SGHRS, CDR2 YFSETQ. The ends were cut back, 5 bases at V and 7 bases at J, with 19 bases in the middle. CDR3 DNA: TGCGCCAGCAGAAGAGGAGGGGTTGAGGAAGAGCAGTACTTC. Residues: CASRRGGVEEEQYF.

The chain carries TRBV12-3 or TRBV12-4 and TRBJ2-7; 8 nucleotides line up with TRBD1. The CDR3 is made up of 14 amino acids. Germline trimming cut 4 bases from V and 0 bases from J; bases unmatched to any gene: 2. CDR3 DNA: TGTGCCAGCAGTTGGGACAGGAGCTCCTACGAGCAGTACTTC. Protein: CASSWDRSSYEQYF.

The rearrangement links TRBV5-1 to TRBJ2-7; D remains unclear. Germline-derived CDR1 and CDR2 are SGHRS and YFSETQ. This CDR3 has 11 residues. The V and J ends lost 3 bases and 6 bases respectively, with 7 bases between them. The CDR3 coding sequence is TGCGCCAGCAGCTGGGTTAGCGAGCAGTACTTC. Protein product: CASSWVSEQYF.

This clonotype was observed a handful of times. This sequence joins TRBV19 and TRBJ2-2; the match to TRBD1 covers 9 bases. Per the germline V gene, CDR1 is LNHDA and CDR2 is SQIVND (reference sequence). J was trimmed by 2 bases and V by 7 bases; bases with no gene match: 8. This CDR3 contains 16 residues. The CDR3 region is CASNGQGILNTGELFF. The CDR3 region has the DNA TGTGCCAGTAACGGACAGGGGATCCTAAACACCGGGGAGCTGTTTTTT. Together with reference TRBV19 and TRBJ2-2, the CDR3 gives the full variable domain: DGGITQSPKYLFRKEGQNVTLSCEQNLNHDAMYWYRQDPGQGLRLIYYSQIVNDFQKGDIAEGYSVSREKKESFPLTVTSAQKNPTAFYLCASNGQGILNTGELFFGEGSRLTVL.

This clonotype is medium-sized (0.01 to 0.1%) within its sample. The chain links TRBV5-6 to TRBJ2-1, with D unclear. Germline V lookup: CDR1 SGHDT, CDR2 YYEEEE. CDR3 length equals 14 residues. The V gene lost 3 bases and the J gene lost 3 bases, with 10 bases spanning the gap. CDR3 sequence reads: CASSSDGSYNEQFF. The CDR3 coding sequence is TGTGCCAGCAGCTCCGACGGTAGCTACAATGAGCAGTTCTTC.

This chain uses TRBV12-3 or TRBV12-4 with TRBJ2-5; no reliable D call. Trimming took 4 bases from V and 2 from J, leaving 14 bases between them. The CDR3 contains 15 residues. The CDR3, as DNA: TGTGCCAGCAGTTCTATAAGTGAGAAACAAGAGACCCAGTACTTC. It yields the protein CASSSISEKQETQYF.

This clonotype was seen a handful of times. The rearrangement uses TRBV11-2 and TRBJ2-1; TRBD2 matches at 9 bases. V trimming: 5 bases; J trimming: 2 bases; junction bases outside the gene matches: 10. The germline CDR1 and CDR2 sequences are SGHAT and FQNNGV. The CDR3 runs to 17 residues. The CDR3 coding sequence is TGTGCCAGCAGCCCGCCGGGACTAGCACGCGCCTACAATGAGCAGTTCTTC. It translates to CASSPPGLARAYNEQFF.

Ten or more counts support this clonotype. The V gene is TRBV4-3, the J gene TRBJ2-1; TRBD2 agrees at 9 bases. CDR3 length equals 15 residues. The ends lost 0 bases at V and 7 bases at J; junction bases unmatched: 4. The germline V gene has CDR1 LGHNA and CDR2 YSLEER. For the CDR3, the DNA is TGCGCCAGCAGCCAAGAGGGTAGCGGGAGTAATGAGCAGTTCTTC. Protein: CASSQEGSGSNEQFF.